These 28 T cell receptor beta chains were sequenced from one sample in a study of blood T cell repertoires in COVID-19. The assay was immunoSEQ multiplex PCR, and TCRdb's table has in-frame clones only and misses some. The sample has just under 65,000 clones, about 75% seen once. The sequenced sample consisted of peripheral blood. The receptors originated from a woman older than 75 with acute or convalescent COVID-19.

This clone was seen a handful of times. The chain links TRBV28 to TRBJ2-3, with 8 bases matching TRBD1. This CDR3 contains 15 residues. CDR1 is MDHEN and CDR2 is SYDVKM in the germline V gene. V shed 4 bases, J shed 11 bases, and the junction held 14 bases outside the gene matches. The CDR3 sequence is CASSWSGTGDNWQYF. CDR3 nucleotide sequence: TGTGCCAGCAGTTGGTCCGGGACAGGAGATAATTGGCAGTATTTT.

The V and J genes are TRBV23-1 and TRBJ2-3; TRBD2 agrees at 8 bases. TRBV23-1 is an open reading frame, and its role is uncertain. The CDR3 spans 16 residues. The trim removed 6 bases at V and 3 bases at J, leaving 11 bases unmatched. This CDR3 is CASRVLSAGGTDTQYF. CDR3 bases: TGCGCCAGCAGGGTCCTTTCGGCGGGAGGAACAGATACGCAGTATTTT.

CDR3 DNA sequence: TGTGCCAGCAGAGGAGGGCAGGGGGAGTTCTTC. This codes for CASRGGQGEFF. This chain connects TRBV12-3 or TRBV12-4 to TRBJ2-1; D might be TRBD1 (7 bases). The CDR3 loop spans 11 amino acids. Trimming cost V 6 bases and J 14 bases, with 14 bases left between them.

Only a few counts were recorded for this clone. The chain has TRBV7-3 and TRBJ2-1, with TRBD2 matching 12 bases. Germline V gene lookup returns CDR1 SGHTA and CDR2 FQGTGA. The CDR3 sequence is 14 residues long. Unmatched junction bases numbered 6, after V lost 10 bases and J lost 5 bases. The CDR3 DNA reads as TGTGCCACGGGACTAGCGGGCGTACACAATGAGCAGTTCTTC. Protein: CATGLAGVHNEQFF.

As regards this clone: Different DNA sequences within this sample yield the same CDR3. The V call is TRBV18, the J call TRBJ1-6; 9 nucleotides line up with TRBD1. This CDR3 has 14 residues. Germline loops: CDR1 KGHSH, CDR2 LQKENI. The J segment lost 9 bases and the V segment lost 2 bases, leaving 2 bases of the junction unmatched. This chain's CDR3 is CASSPEGQGSPLHF. In DNA form, the CDR3 reads TGTGCCAGCTCACCAGAGGGACAGGGTTCACCCCTCCACTTT.

This clone was recorded once. This rearrangement joins TRBV4-1 to TRBJ2-3, with 7 bases identical to TRBD2. Germline V gene lookup returns CDR1 MGHRA and CDR2 YSYEKL. V shed 4 bases, J shed 0 bases, and the junction held 10 bases outside the gene matches. The CDR3 has 17 amino acids. This CDR3 is CASSLPPLAASTDTQYF. CDR3 in DNA: TGCGCCAGCAGCCTACCCCCTCTAGCGGCTAGCACAGATACGCAGTATTTT.

This chain uses TRBV2 with TRBJ2-7; TRBD1 agrees at 11 bases. Germline CDR1 SNHLY, CDR2 FYNNEI. The CDR3 has 23 residues. V gave up 0 bases and J gave up 5 bases; unmatched junction bases: 27. The DNA of the CDR3 is TGTGCCAGCAGTGAAGCGGTCCTCATCCTAACGGACAGGGGGCCGAAAATTGGCAACGAGCAGTACTTC. The encoded protein is CASSEAVLILTDRGPKIGNEQYF.

This clone was seen only a few times. The chain joins TRBV4-1 to TRBJ1-4; D unclear. The CDR3 has 18 amino acids. CDR1 is MGHRA, CDR2 YSYEKL, per germline. Trimming took off 4 bases at V and 4 bases at J, with 22 bases between the two ends. Written as DNA, the CDR3 is TGCGCCAGCAGCCCCACGGGAGTGGGCACCCAGGTTAATGAAAAACTGTTTTTT. This sequence encodes CASSPTGVGTQVNEKLFF.

The V and J genes are TRBV19 and TRBJ2-6; TRBD1 matches at 9 bases. CDR3 length equals 17 residues. Trimming took 3 bases from V and 1 from J; bases not matched to a gene: 4. Germline V gene data show CDR1 as LNHDA and CDR2 as SQIVND (reference sequence). The DNA for the CDR3 is TGTGCCAGTAGTATCGGACAGGGGATTTCTGGGGCCAACGTCCTGACTTTC. This translates into CASSIGQGISGANVLTF. Together with reference TRBV19 and TRBJ2-6, the CDR3 gives the full variable domain: DGGITQSPKYLFRKEGQNVTLSCEQNLNHDAMYWYRQDPGQGLRLIYYSQIVNDFQKGDIAEGYSVSREKKESFPLTVTSAQKNPTAFYLCASSIGQGISGANVLTFGAGSRLTVL.

This clone was seen a few times. The rearrangement links TRBV7-3 to TRBJ2-6; 7 positions agree with TRBD2. This CDR3 is 13 amino acids long. Germline CDR1 SGHTA, CDR2 FQGTGA. The V segment lost 8 bases and the J segment 3 bases; nucleotides outside the gene matches: 1. This CDR3 is CASGGSGANVLTF. CDR3 DNA: TGTGCCAGCGGCGGGAGTGGGGCCAACGTCCTGACTTTC.

This chain joins TRBV27 and TRBJ1-5; D unclear. CDR1 and CDR2 from the germline V gene are MNHEY and SMNVEV (reference sequence). The CDR3 extends over 14 amino acids. V lost 2 bases and J 3 bases, leaving 8 bases between the germline ends. Here the CDR3 reads CASSLRENNQPQHF. The CDR3 DNA sequence: TGTGCCAGCAGTTTAAGGGAGAACAATCAGCCCCAGCATTTT.

The genes are TRBV24-1 and TRBJ2-1; D is possibly TRBD2 (6 bases). Looked up from germline, CDR1 is KGHDR and CDR2 is SFDVKD. This CDR3 has 14 residues. Trimming left V 1 base short and J 7 bases short, with 10 bases between. In DNA, the CDR3 is TGTGCCACCAGTGATTTAGCGGGCCCAAATGAGCAGTTCTTC. Protein product: CATSDLAGPNEQFF.

This clone was found a few times. The gene calls are TRBV6-6 and TRBJ2-1, with 7 positions matching TRBD1. The ends lost 7 bases at V and 2 bases at J; junction bases unmatched: 8. In germline, CDR1 is MNHNY, CDR2 SVGAGI (reference sequence). The CDR3 sequence is 15 residues long. Here the CDR3 DNA reads TGTGCCAGCAACAGGGGAACAGGGGCCTACAATGAGCAGTTCTTC. Its protein product is CASNRGTGAYNEQFF.

The genes are TRBV28 and TRBJ1-1, with TRBD1 matching over 8 bases. Trimming at V came to 3 bases and at J to 5 bases, leaving 11 bases not matched to a gene. The length of the CDR3 is 16 residues. Germline lookup yields CDR1 MDHEN and CDR2 SYDVKM. The DNA of the CDR3 is TGTGCCAGCAGTTTTTCTAGGGCAGGGGGCCGTACTGAAGCTTTCTTT. Residues: CASSFSRAGGRTEAFF. Combining the CDR3 with reference TRBV28 and TRBJ1-1 gives the whole variable domain DVKVTQSSRYLVKRTGEKVFLECVQDMDHENMFWYRQDPGLGLRLIYFSYDVKMKEKGDIPEGYSVSREKKERFSLILESASTNQTSMYLCASSFSRAGGRTEAFFGQGTRLTVV.

The chain couples TRBV28 to TRBJ1-1, with D perhaps TRBD1 (5 bases). This CDR3 has 17 residues. Germline V gene data show CDR1 as MDHEN and CDR2 as SYDVKM. V was clipped by 0 bases and J by 0 bases, with 14 bases between them. CDR3 sequence: CASSLWVGSGVNTEAFF. The DNA of the CDR3 is TGTGCCAGCAGTTTATGGGTCGGGTCGGGGGTGAACACTGAAGCTTTCTTT.

V is TRBV4-3 and J is TRBJ2-1, with TRBD1 identical over 8 bases. The CDR3 has 15 residues. Germline V gives CDR1 LGHNA, CDR2 YSLEER. The ends lost 3 bases at V and 3 bases at J; junction bases unmatched: 4. The CDR3 sequence is CASSQGTGFYNEQFF. In nucleotides, the CDR3 is TGCGCCAGCAGCCAGGGGACAGGTTTCTACAATGAGCAGTTCTTC.

This clone showed up many times. DNA for the CDR3: TGCAGCGTTGAACAGTCTTACAATGAGCAGTTCTTC. This gives the protein CSVEQSYNEQFF. The J gene is TRBJ2-1, the V gene TRBV29-1; D is unclear. This CDR3 region has 12 residues. Trimming pared 2 bases from V and 4 bases from J, leaving 6 bases between. Germline assignment: CDR1 SQVTM and CDR2 ANQGSEA.

The V call is TRBV20-1, the J call TRBJ2-5, with a possible D match to TRBD2 (6 bases). The ends were cut back, 3 bases at V and 7 bases at J, with 12 bases in the middle. The CDR3 is made up of 12 amino acids. In germline, CDR1 is DFQATT, CDR2 SNEGSKA (reference sequence). The CDR3 sequence is CSASKPEGTQYF. In nucleotides, the CDR3 is TGCAGTGCTAGTAAACCGGAGGGGACCCAGTACTTC.

This chain uses TRBV11-2 with TRBJ2-1; 7 nucleotides line up with TRBD2. Germline trimming cut 3 bases from V and 0 bases from J; bases unmatched to any gene: 8. Germline V gene sequence: CDR1 SGHAT, CDR2 FQNNGV. CDR3 length: 17 residues. CDR3 coding DNA: TGTGCCAGCAGCTTTAGGCGCGGGAGTAGCTCCTACAATGAGCAGTTCTTC. Its translation: CASSFRRGSSSYNEQFF.

The chain has TRBV3-1 (or the pseudogene TRBV3-2) and TRBJ2-1; D perhaps matches TRBD2 (6 bases). The CDR3 extends over 18 amino acids. Trimming removed 4 bases from V and 1 base from J, with 20 bases in between. CDR1 LGHDT and CDR2 YNNKEL come from the germline V gene (reference sequence). As DNA, the CDR3 is TGTGCCAGCAGCCCCCGAACCCTTGGTGGGAGGTCCTACAATGAGCAGTTCTTC. Amino acids: CASSPRTLGGRSYNEQFF.

This clone appeared a few times. This chain connects TRBV12-3 or TRBV12-4 to TRBJ1-2; D is uncertain. This CDR3 comprises 12 residues. Trimming removed 5 bases from V and 4 bases from J, with 8 bases in between. DNA for the CDR3: TGTGCCAGCAGTCGCGGGGTCTATGGCTACACCTTC. Its translation: CASSRGVYGYTF.

This chain links TRBV29-1 with TRBJ2-3, with 8 bases aligning to TRBD2. The CDR3 has 14 amino acids. J lost 9 bases, V lost 6 bases, and 14 bases had no gene match. CDR1 SQVTM and CDR2 ANQGSEA come from the germline V gene. The CDR3 loop reads CSVDAGAAGGTQYF. As DNA, the CDR3 is TGCAGCGTGGATGCCGGGGCCGCGGGGGGAACGCAGTATTTT.

This chain connects TRBV9 to TRBJ2-1, with 9 bases aligning to TRBD2. This CDR3 spans 15 amino acids. Germline-derived CDR1 and CDR2 are SGDLS and YYNGEE. The V segment lost 0 bases and the J segment 6 bases; nucleotides outside the gene matches: 4. The CDR3 DNA sequence: TGTGCCAGCAGCGTAGTTAGCGGGAGCACCAATGAGCAGTTCTTC. Translation gives CASSVVSGSTNEQFF.

The chain employs TRBV18 and TRBJ1-1; D not resolved. V dropped 3 bases and J dropped 1 base, with 9 bases sitting between them. The CDR3 contains 14 residues. Germline loops: CDR1 KGHSH, CDR2 LQKENI. The CDR3: CASSPASGNTEAFF. CDR3 coding DNA: TGTGCCAGCTCACCCGCCTCCGGGAACACTGAAGCTTTCTTT. The variable domain in full, with the rest retrieved from reference TRBV18 and TRBJ1-1, is NAGVMQNPRHLVRRRGQEARLRCSPMKGHSHVYWYRQLPEEGLKFMVYLQKENIIDESGMPKERFSAEFPKEGPSILRIQQVVRGDSAAYFCASSPASGNTEAFFGQGTRLTVV.

This rearrangement joins TRBV28 to TRBJ2-5, with 7 positions matching TRBD2. Losses at the gene ends were 3 bases for V and 3 bases for J; bases not matched to a gene: 10. The CDR3 totals 16 residues. Germline V gives CDR1 MDHEN, CDR2 SYDVKM. The CDR3 here is CASSLYAGGREETQYF. DNA for the CDR3: TGTGCCAGCAGTTTGTACGCGGGTGGGAGGGAAGAGACCCAGTACTTC.

CDR3 residues: CASSPDSFNEKLFF. As DNA, the CDR3 is TGTGCCAGCAGCCCGGACAGCTTTAATGAAAAACTGTTTTTT. The chain couples TRBV14 to TRBJ1-4; the D gene is possibly TRBD1 (6 bases). The length of the CDR3 is 14 residues. V dropped 4 bases and J dropped 4 bases, with 10 bases sitting between them. CDR1 and CDR2 (germline): SGHDN, FVKESK. The full variable domain, completed using reference TRBV14 and TRBJ1-4, is EAGVTQFPSHSVIEKGQTVTLRCDPISGHDNLYWYRRVMGKEIKFLLHFVKESKQDESGMPNNRFLAERTGGTYSTLKVQPAELEDSGVYFCASSPDSFNEKLFFGSGTQLSVL.

The table lists this clone with a few counts. This chain links TRBV12-2 with TRBJ1-1; TRBD1, the table's D call, lacks a check against the DNA. TRBV12-2 is a recognized pseudogene. The CDR3 loop spans 11 amino acids. DNA of the CDR3: TGTGCAAGTCGCCCCGCAGGGGAAGCTTTCTTT. The encoded protein is CASRPAGEAFF.

This clone was seen more than once but under ten times. The chain couples TRBV7-9 to TRBJ1-1, with no clear D. Germline CDR1 and CDR2: SEHNR and FQNEAQ (reference sequence). V shed 3 bases and J shed 6 bases, with 8 bases lying between them. CDR3 size: 12 residues. In DNA, the CDR3 is TGTGCCAGCAGCTTGTGGCAGGCTGAAGCTTTCTTT. Translation gives CASSLWQAEAFF. The complete variable domain, with remaining parts taken from reference TRBV7-9 and TRBJ1-1, reads DTGVSQNPRHKITKRGQNVTFRCDPISEHNRLYWYRQTLGQGPEFLTYFQNEAQLEKSRLLSDRFSAERPKGSFSTLEIQRTEQGDSAMYLCASSLWQAEAFFGQGTRLTVV.